This T cell receptor (beta chain) was obtained from a study of blood T cells in healthy people across ages. Broader study findings: It was not known whether donors were CMV positive (a possible confounder of expanded clonotype changes). Conclusively comparing naive with antigen-experienced cells was impossible with unsorted PBMCs.

CDR1 is SGHTS and CDR2 is YDEGEE in the germline V gene. The length of the CDR3 is 15 residues. The V end was cut by 2 bases, the J end by 4 bases, with 15 bases between. This clonotype was detected once. Antigen specificity is unknown. With a J-beta primer mix and a sample-barcoded 5' primer, a second PCR ran about 7 to 12 cycles. A 12-random-nucleotide template-switch adaptor tagged each cDNA molecule. In TCRdb, the 5' RACE reads were re-called with MiXCR into one record per CDR3 protein. This table has around 2 million distinct CDR3 sequences, about 39% appearing once. The genes are TRBV5-8 and TRBJ2-5, with D possibly matching TRBD1 (7 bases). This TCR was sampled from a human donor in good health. The sample taken for sequencing was blood. The CDR3 protein is CASSFKQGRPETQYF. CDR3 bases: TGTGCCAGCAGCTTCAAACAGGGGAGGCCAGAGACCCAGTACTTC.